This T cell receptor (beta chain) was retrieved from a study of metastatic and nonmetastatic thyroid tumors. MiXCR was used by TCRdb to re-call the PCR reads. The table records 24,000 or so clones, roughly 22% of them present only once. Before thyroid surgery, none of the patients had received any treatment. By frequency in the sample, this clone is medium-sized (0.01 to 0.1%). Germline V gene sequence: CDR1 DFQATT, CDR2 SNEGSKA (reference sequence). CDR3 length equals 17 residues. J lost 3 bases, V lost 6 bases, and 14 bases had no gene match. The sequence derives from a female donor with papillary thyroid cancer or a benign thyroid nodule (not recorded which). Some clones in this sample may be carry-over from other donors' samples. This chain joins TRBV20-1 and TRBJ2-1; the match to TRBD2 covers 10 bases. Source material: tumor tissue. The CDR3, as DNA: TGCAGTGCCACATGGGCTAGCGGGAGTGCGCTCTACAATGAGCAGTTCTTC. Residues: CSATWASGSALYNEQFF.